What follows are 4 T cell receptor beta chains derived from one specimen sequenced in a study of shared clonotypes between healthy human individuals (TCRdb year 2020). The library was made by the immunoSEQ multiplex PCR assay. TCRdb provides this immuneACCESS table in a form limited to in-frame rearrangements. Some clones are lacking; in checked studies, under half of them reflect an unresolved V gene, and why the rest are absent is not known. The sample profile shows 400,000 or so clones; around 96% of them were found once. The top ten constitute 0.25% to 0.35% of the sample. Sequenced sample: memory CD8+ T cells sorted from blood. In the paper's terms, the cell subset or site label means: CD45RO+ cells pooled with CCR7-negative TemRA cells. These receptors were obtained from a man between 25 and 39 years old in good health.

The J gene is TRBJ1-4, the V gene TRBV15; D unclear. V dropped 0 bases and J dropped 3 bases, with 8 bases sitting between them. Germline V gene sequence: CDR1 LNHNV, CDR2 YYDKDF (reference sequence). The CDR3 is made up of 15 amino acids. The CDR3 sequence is CATSRDVGSNEKLFF. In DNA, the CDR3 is TGTGCCACCAGCAGAGATGTGGGGTCTAATGAAAAACTGTTTTTT.

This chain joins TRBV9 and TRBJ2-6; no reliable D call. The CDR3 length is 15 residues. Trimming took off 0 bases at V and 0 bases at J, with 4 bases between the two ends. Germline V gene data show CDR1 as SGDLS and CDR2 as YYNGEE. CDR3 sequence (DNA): TGTGCCAGCAGCGTAGGACTCTCTGGGGCCAACGTCCTGACTTTC. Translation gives CASSVGLSGANVLTF.

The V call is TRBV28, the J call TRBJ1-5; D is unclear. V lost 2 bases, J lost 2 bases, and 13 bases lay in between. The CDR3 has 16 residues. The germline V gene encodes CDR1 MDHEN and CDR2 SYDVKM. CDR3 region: CASSLISPGRNQPQHF. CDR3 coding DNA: TGTGCCAGCAGTTTAATATCTCCCGGGCGCAATCAGCCCCAGCATTTT.

The CDR3 sequence: CASEATNRGQETQYF. The CDR3 region has the DNA TGTGCCAGCGAAGCGACAAACAGGGGACAAGAGACCCAGTACTTC. The rearrangement links TRBV6-6 to TRBJ2-5; 7 bases map to TRBD1. Germline V gives CDR1 MNHNY, CDR2 SVGAGI (reference sequence). The CDR3 has 15 residues. J gave up 2 bases and V 8 bases, and 11 bases lay outside the gene matches.